The entry that follows covers one T cell receptor beta chain sequence. The V and J ends lost 1 base and 0 bases respectively, with 13 bases between them. The CDR3 is made up of 17 amino acids. Germline CDR1 reads SEHNR; CDR2 reads FQNEAQ (reference sequence). The sample comes from a study of blood T cell repertoires in COVID-19. Whole-study context: COVID-19 samples, acute and convalescent, were from the United States, Italy and Spain. T cells, B-cell-depleted T cells, or PBMCs supplied cDNA or gDNA.

In the source study's methods: The assay estimated nucleated cells by amplifying reference gene primers. Libraries were prepared by immunoSEQ multiplex PCR; TCRdb keeps only in-frame clonotypes and omits some of them. V and J calls and clone size are those listed in that table; D and trimming were worked out from the DNA. The sample consists of about 230,000 clones, more than 65% of them appearing once. The specimen was peripheral blood. This chain links TRBV7-9 with TRBJ1-5; tentative D call: TRBD1 (6 bases). The TCR sequence derives from a woman of 80 years or more with acute or convalescent COVID-19. As DNA, the CDR3 is TGTGCCAGCAGCTTAGGTCGGGGGGACATTAGCAATCAGCCCCAGCATTTT. Its translation: CASSLGRGDISNQPQHF.